Sequencing of this TCR beta chain was carried out in a study of T-cell reconstitution after alpha-beta-depleted transplantation in children. Unique molecular identifiers were used to barcode this TCRbeta library. TCRdb re-derived calls from the PCR reads in MiXCR, one entry per CDR3 protein. The sample shows a few hundred thousand distinct CDR3 sequences, 15% to 20% of them seen only once. V lost 5 bases to trimming and J lost 4 bases; unmatched junction nucleotides: 2. CDR3 length equals 13 residues. Germline assignment: CDR1 DFQATT and CDR2 SNEGSKA (reference sequence). This clonotype was observed a few times.

This sequence joins TRBV20-1 and TRBJ2-1; 10 nucleotides match TRBD1. The TCR comes from a boy under two years old who had a stem cell transplant for Wiskott-Aldrich syndrome, so the T cells may come from the graft donor. The material sequenced was PBMCs, mostly from graft donor cells, taken 360 days after TCRalphabeta/CD19-depleted stem cell transplant. CDR3 protein: CSARDRGYNEQFF. In DNA, the CDR3 is TGCAGTGCTCGGGACAGGGGTTACAATGAGCAGTTCTTC.